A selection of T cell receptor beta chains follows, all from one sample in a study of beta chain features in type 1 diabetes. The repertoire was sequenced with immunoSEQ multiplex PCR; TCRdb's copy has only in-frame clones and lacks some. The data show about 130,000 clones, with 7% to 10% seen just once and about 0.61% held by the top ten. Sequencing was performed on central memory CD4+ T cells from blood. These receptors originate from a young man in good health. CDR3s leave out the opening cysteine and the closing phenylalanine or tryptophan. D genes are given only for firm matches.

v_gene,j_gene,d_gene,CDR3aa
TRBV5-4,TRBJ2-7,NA,ASSFRDNHEQY
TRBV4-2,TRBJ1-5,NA,ASSQDPGQTNQPQH
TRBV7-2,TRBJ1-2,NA,ASSSIAANYGYT
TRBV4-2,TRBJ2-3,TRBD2,ASSSAGGTDTQY
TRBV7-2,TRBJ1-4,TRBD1,ASSAVQGGNEKLF
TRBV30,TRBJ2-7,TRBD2,AWSPGGAVEQY
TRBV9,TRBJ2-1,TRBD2,ASSFGGATYNEQF
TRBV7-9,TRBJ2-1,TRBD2,ASSARLAGGNNEQF
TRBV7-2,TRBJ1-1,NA,ASQRGLDTEAF
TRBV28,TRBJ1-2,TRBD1,ASRRTGEFGYT
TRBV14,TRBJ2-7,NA,ASSPQTGRLGEQY
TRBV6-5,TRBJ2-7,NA,ASAREGYYEQY
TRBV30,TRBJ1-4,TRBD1,AWSLGTGGEKLF
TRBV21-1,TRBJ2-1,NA,ASGLQQGNEQF
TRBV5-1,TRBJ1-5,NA,ASSLEGNSNQPQH
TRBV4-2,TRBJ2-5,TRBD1,ASSQRTGGQETQY
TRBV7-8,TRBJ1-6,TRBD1,ASSQRDRENSPLH
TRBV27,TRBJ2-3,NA,ASSRGGRNGADTQY
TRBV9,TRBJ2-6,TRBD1,ASSTGQGASGANVLT
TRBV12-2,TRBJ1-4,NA,ASRLCGREEKLF
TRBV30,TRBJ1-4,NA,AWDGGEKLF
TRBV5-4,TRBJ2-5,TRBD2,ASSLRLAGRETQY
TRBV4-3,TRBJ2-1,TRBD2,ASSLGGGRGGEQF
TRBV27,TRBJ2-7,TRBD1,ASSLKVDRGTVQY
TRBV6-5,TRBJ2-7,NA,ASSYSAGPNYEQY
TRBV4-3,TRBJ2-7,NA,ASSRGGMDYEQY
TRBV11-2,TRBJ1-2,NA,ASSLVAQGNYGYT
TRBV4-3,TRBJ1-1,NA,ASSRTRASTEAF
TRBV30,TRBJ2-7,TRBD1,ASGTGGPEQY
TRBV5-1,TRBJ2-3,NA,ASSLGQTQDTQY
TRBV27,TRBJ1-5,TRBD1,ASSARDRASSNQPQH
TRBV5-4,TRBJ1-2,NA,ASSLDPGNYGYT
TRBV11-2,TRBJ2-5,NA,ASSLEAFQETQY
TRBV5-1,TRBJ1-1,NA,ASSLSRVTEAF
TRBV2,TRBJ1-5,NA,ASSAYSGQGYSNQPQH
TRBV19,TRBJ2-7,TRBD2,ASSARGGITSYEQY
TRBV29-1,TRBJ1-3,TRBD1,SVESDRDGNTIY
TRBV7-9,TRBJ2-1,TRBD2,ASSFSSGGLSGNEQF
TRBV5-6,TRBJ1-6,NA,ASSLSRSPLH
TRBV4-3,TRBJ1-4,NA,ASSQDWGGPRGEKLF
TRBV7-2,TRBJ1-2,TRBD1,ASSPEGQHYGYT